The T cell receptor beta chain under discussion was sequenced for a study of tumor-infiltrating lymphocytes in primary liver carcinoma. The CDR3 extends over 16 amino acids. Germline CDR1 SGHDN, CDR2 FVKESK. In this sample, this clonotype turned up a few times. One end of the junction fails to match germline, which may point to a read error. Starting material for RNA and DNA co-extraction consisted of about 20-33 mg of unsorted bulk tissue. TCR beta cDNA was made from 400 to 600 ng total RNA with a constant-region primer. Employing slightly modified ARM-PCR, three nested multiplex PCR rounds were run, and these gave rise to the TCR beta libraries. TRBV1-TRBV30 forward primers paired with a C-beta reverse primer drove the first two PCR rounds, about 9 cycles each. TCRdb independently ran MiXCR on the multiplex PCR reads; one entry per CDR3 protein. The top ten clones hold about 56% of a sample with about 59,000 distinct CDR3 sequences, less than 85% of them seen once.

Source material: liver tumor tissue from sampling region 2. The subset here: tumor region T2, inferior pole. This receptor was taken from a man aged 35-49 years with primary liver carcinoma and hepatitis B virus infection. This sequence joins TRBV14 and TRBJ2-1; the match to TRBD2 covers 8 bases. The CDR3 DNA reads as TGTGCCCGCAGCGCCGTAGCGGGATGGGTAAACAATGAGCAGTTCTTC. This gives the protein CARSAVAGWVNNEQFF. Using reference TRBV14 and TRBJ2-1 for the parts outside the CDR3, the full variable domain is EAGVTQFPSHSVIEKGQTVTLRCDPISGHDNLYWYRRVMGKEIKFLLHFVKESKQDESGMPNNRFLAERTGGTYSTLKVQPAELEDSGVYFCARSAVAGWVNNEQFFGPGTRLTVL.